This T cell receptor beta chain stems from a study of beta chain features in type 1 diabetes. Germline values: CDR1 SGDLS, CDR2 YYNGEE. The length of the CDR3 is 15 residues. Trimming removed 0 bases from V and 6 bases from J, with 12 bases in between. As every portion of the isolated RNA was reverse transcribed, the sequencing read expressed TCRB transcripts. Naive, central memory and regulatory T cell samples came to a mean of approximately 3.3 million reads. Some clones are missing from TCRdb's copy, which holds only in-frame ones; the method was immunoSEQ multiplex PCR. This table holds under 250,000 clones, around an eighth found once. Broader study findings: When VDJ junctions were examined, type 1 diabetes patients showed fewer insertions and more deletions.

Concerning this clone: Its antigen is currently unknown.

This chain uses TRBV9 with TRBJ1-4; D is unresolved. Sequences were obtained from naive CD4+ T cells from blood. The TCR comes from a woman aged 40 to 55 in good health. Here the CDR3 reads CASSVDGVLHEKLFF. CDR3 DNA: TGTGCCAGCAGCGTAGACGGGGTATTACATGAAAAACTGTTTTTT.